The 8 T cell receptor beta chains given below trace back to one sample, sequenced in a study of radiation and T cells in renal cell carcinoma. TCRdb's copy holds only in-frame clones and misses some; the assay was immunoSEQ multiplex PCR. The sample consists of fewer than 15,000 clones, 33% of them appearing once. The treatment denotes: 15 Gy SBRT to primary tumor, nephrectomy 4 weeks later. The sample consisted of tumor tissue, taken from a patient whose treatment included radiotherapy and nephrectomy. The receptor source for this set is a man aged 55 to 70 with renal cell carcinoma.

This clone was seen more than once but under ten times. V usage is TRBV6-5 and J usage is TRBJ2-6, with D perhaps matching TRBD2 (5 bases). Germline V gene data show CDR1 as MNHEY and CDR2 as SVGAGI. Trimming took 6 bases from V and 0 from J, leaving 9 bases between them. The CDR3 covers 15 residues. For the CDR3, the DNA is TGTGCCAGCAGGCTACGGGACTCTGGGGCCAACGTCCTGACTTTC. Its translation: CASRLRDSGANVLTF.

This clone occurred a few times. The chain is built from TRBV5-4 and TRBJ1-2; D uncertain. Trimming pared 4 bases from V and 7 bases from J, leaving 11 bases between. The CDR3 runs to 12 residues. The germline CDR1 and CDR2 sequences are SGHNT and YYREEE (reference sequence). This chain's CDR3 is CASSRTDLGYTF. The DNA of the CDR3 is TGTGCCAGCAGCAGAACAGACCTTGGCTACACCTTC.

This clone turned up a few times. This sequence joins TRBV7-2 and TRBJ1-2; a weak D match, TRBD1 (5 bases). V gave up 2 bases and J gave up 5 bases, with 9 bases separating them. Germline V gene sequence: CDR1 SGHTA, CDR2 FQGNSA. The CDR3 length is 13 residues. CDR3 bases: TGTGCCAGCAGCTTACCGGGGGAATATGGCTACACCTTC. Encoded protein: CASSLPGEYGYTF.

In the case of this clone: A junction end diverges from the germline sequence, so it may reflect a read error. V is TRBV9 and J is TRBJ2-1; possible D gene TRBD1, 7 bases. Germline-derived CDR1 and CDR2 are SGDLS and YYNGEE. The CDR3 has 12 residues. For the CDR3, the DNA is TGTGCCAGCAGCGAGGGGGGAGGACAGGCCATCTTC. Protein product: CASSEGGGQAIF.

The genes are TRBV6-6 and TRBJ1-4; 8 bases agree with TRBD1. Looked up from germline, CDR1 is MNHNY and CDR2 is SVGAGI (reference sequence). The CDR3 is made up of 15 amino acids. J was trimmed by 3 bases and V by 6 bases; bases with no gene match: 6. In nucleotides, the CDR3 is TGTGCCAGCAGAACCCCGGGACAGGCTAATGAAAAACTGTTTTTT. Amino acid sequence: CASRTPGQANEKLFF.

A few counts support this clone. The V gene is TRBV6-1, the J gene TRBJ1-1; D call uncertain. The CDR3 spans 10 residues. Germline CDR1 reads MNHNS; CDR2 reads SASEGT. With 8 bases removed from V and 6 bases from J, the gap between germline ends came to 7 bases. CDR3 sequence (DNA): TGTGCCAGCCTCGAGGCTGAAGCTTTCTTT. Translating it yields CASLEAEAFF.

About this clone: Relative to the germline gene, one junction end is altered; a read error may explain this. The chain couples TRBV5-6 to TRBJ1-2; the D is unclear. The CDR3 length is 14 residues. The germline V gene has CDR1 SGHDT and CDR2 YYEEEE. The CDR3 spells CASSRKGINHGYTF. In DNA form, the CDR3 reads TGTGCCAGCAGCCGGAAAGGAATTAACCATGGCTACACCTTC.

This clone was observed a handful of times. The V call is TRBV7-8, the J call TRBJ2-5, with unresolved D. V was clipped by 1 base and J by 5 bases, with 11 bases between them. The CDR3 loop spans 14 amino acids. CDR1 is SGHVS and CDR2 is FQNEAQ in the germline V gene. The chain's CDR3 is CASSLVVGWETQYF. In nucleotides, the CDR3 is TGTGCCAGCAGCTTAGTGGTTGGGTGGGAGACCCAGTACTTC.